One and the same sample provided the 28 T cell receptor beta chains below, sequenced in a study of OX40 agonist ivuxolimab in advanced cancers. Here immunoSEQ multiplex PCR was the method, and the copy in TCRdb shows in-frame clones only, minus some. The sample lists some 45,000 clones; 60% to 80% were seen once. Specimen: CD4+ or CD8+ T cells sorted from blood, collected in a trial of the OX40 agonist ivuxolimab. Every receptor here comes from an adult with an advanced solid tumor such as melanoma, head and neck, liver or kidney cancer.

The rearrangement joins TRBV15 to TRBJ1-4; D gene uncertain. Trimming took off 0 bases at V and 4 bases at J, with 9 bases between the two ends. The CDR3 has 15 residues. From germline, CDR1 is LNHNV and CDR2 YYDKDF (reference sequence). CDR3 coding DNA: TGTGCCACCAGCAGAGAGAGATACAGTAATGAAAAACTGTTTTTT. Its translation: CATSRERYSNEKLFF.

The rearrangement uses TRBV15 and TRBJ1-5, with 10 bases lining up with TRBD1. With 8 bases clipped from V and 5 bases from J, the junction kept 6 bases outside the gene matches. CDR3 length: 14 residues. The germline gives CDR1 LNHNV, CDR2 YYDKDF (reference sequence). The CDR3 sequence is CATGDRGFHQPQHF. In DNA form, the CDR3 reads TGTGCCACCGGGGACAGGGGTTTTCATCAGCCCCAGCATTTT.

The chain couples TRBV19 to TRBJ1-5; 9 bases agree with TRBD1. V shed 4 bases and J 1 base; nucleotides not matched to a gene: 8. There are 17 residues in the CDR3. Germline V lookup: CDR1 LNHDA, CDR2 SQIVND (reference sequence). For the CDR3, the DNA is TGTGCCAGTAGTAACTGGGACAGGGACAGGAGCAATCAGCCCCAGCATTTT. Translation gives CASSNWDRDRSNQPQHF. Full variable domain (missing parts from reference TRBV19 and TRBJ1-5): DGGITQSPKYLFRKEGQNVTLSCEQNLNHDAMYWYRQDPGQGLRLIYYSQIVNDFQKGDIAEGYSVSREKKESFPLTVTSAQKNPTAFYLCASSNWDRDRSNQPQHFGDGTRLSIL.

The genes are TRBV5-4 and TRBJ2-7; 10 bases agree with TRBD2. The junction had 10 bases not matched to a gene; V was cut back by 0 bases and J by 4 bases. The CDR3 extends over 17 amino acids. The germline V gene has CDR1 SGHNT and CDR2 YYREEE (reference sequence). The CDR3 coding sequence is TGTGCCAGCAGCTTGGCTGGGGCTAGCGGGAGTTTTTACGAGCAGTACTTC. It codes for CASSLAGASGSFYEQYF.

A word on this clone: Other DNA sequences in this sample translate to the same CDR3. The chain links TRBV5-1 to TRBJ2-1; 11 nucleotides match TRBD2. Germline V gene data show CDR1 as SGHRS and CDR2 as YFSETQ. The CDR3 contains 16 residues. The ends lost 0 bases at V and 3 bases at J; junction bases unmatched: 2. Written as DNA, the CDR3 is TGCGCCAGCAGCTTGGCGACTAGCGGGGTCTACAATGAGCAGTTCTTC. Protein: CASSLATSGVYNEQFF.

The chain carries TRBV29-1 and TRBJ2-7; TRBD1 matches at 11 bases. The junction had 11 bases not matched to a gene; V was cut back by 6 bases and J by 7 bases. Germline V gene lookup returns CDR1 SQVTM and CDR2 ANQGSEA. This CDR3 is 14 amino acids long. CDR3 residues: CSVSGGQGVWEQYF. As DNA, the CDR3 is TGCAGCGTCTCTGGGGGACAGGGGGTTTGGGAGCAGTACTTC.

The J gene is TRBJ2-2, the V gene TRBV7-2, with no clear D. CDR1 is SGHTA and CDR2 is FQGNSA in the germline V gene. V dropped 1 base and J dropped 7 bases, with 10 bases sitting between them. The CDR3 sequence is 14 residues long. CDR3 sequence: CASSLGSIDGELFF. The CDR3 DNA is TGTGCCAGCAGCTTAGGCTCCATTGACGGGGAGCTGTTTTTT.

The chain combines TRBV10-3 with TRBJ2-5; D unclear. V was clipped by 2 bases and J by 2 bases, with 0 bases between them. The CDR3 length is 11 residues. Germline V gene data show CDR1 as ENHRY and CDR2 as SYGVKD. The CDR3 spells CAISEQETQYF. The CDR3 DNA reads TGTGCCATCAGTGAGCAAGAGACCCAGTACTTC.

The rearrangement links TRBV7-6 to TRBJ2-7, with D perhaps assigned TRBD1 or TRBD2 (6 bases each). The CDR3 covers 13 residues. The germline CDR1 and CDR2 sequences are SGHVS and FNYEAQ. V lost 5 bases to trimming and J lost 2 bases, with 10 bases between them. The DNA for the CDR3 is TGTGCCAGCAGCCTGGGGGGCACCTACGAGCAGTACTTC. As protein: CASSLGGTYEQYF.

This clone appeared a single time. V gene TRBV27 combines with J gene TRBJ2-1; D is unresolved. The CDR3 is 13 residues long. The V end lost 2 bases, the J end lost 5 bases, and 7 bases lay between the germline ends. The germline gives CDR1 MNHEY, CDR2 SMNVEV (reference sequence). The CDR3 loop reads CASSLNRDNEQFF. The CDR3 DNA reads as TGTGCCAGCAGTTTAAATAGGGACAATGAGCAGTTCTTC.

The J gene is TRBJ2-3, the V gene TRBV6-5; 7 bases match TRBD1. The trim removed 7 bases at V and 4 bases at J, leaving 2 bases unmatched. Germline CDR1 MNHEY, CDR2 SVGAGI. The CDR3 runs to 12 residues. The CDR3 DNA sequence: TGTGCCAGCAAGGGGGCTGCAGATACGCAGTATTTT. Translation gives CASKGAADTQYF.

V and J are TRBV7-2 and TRBJ2-5; D is ambiguous. The DNA end favors TRBJ2-7, so the J call may be wrong. From germline, CDR1 is SGHTA and CDR2 FQGNSA. The CDR3 contains 14 residues. CDR3 coding DNA: TGTGCCAGCAGCTTAGTTCTGGGCCCCTCCGAGCAGTACTTC. Encoded protein: CASSLVLGPSEQYF.

V is TRBV7-2 and J is TRBJ2-5; perhaps TRBD1 as D (6 bases). From germline, CDR1 is SGHTA and CDR2 FQGNSA. CDR3 length equals 16 residues. V was trimmed by 5 bases and J by 1 base, leaving 17 bases between them. The CDR3 loop reads CASSPPGLGGQETQYF. The CDR3, as DNA: TGTGCCAGCAGCCCTCCGGGGCTAGGGGGCCAAGAGACCCAGTACTTC.

The chain carries TRBV29-1 and TRBJ1-5; unclear D gene. The germline V gene encodes CDR1 SQVTM and CDR2 ANQGSEA. The CDR3 is 13 amino acids. Trimming pared 0 bases from V and 6 bases from J, leaving 9 bases between. The CDR3 DNA reads as TGCAGCGTTGAAGAAGGATTAGGTCAGCCCCAGCATTTT. This translates into CSVEEGLGQPQHF.

This clone was observed once. The V and J genes are TRBV6-5 and TRBJ2-7, with 9 bases matching TRBD1. This CDR3 spans 15 amino acids. V shed 1 base and J 6 bases; nucleotides not matched to a gene: 7. Looked up from germline, CDR1 is MNHEY and CDR2 is SVGAGI. The CDR3 DNA reads as TGTGCCAGCAGTTACTTTGTTGGGACAGGGAGCGAGCAGTACTTC. It translates to CASSYFVGTGSEQYF.

This rearrangement joins TRBV10-3 to TRBJ2-3; 12 bases map to TRBD2. CDR3 size: 17 residues. Unmatched junction bases numbered 5, after V lost 4 bases and J lost 0 bases. Germline V gives CDR1 ENHRY, CDR2 SYGVKD. The CDR3 reads CAISGLAGDISTDTQYF. The CDR3 nucleotides are TGTGCCATCAGTGGACTAGCGGGAGATATTAGCACAGATACGCAGTATTTT.

This clone was found once. The rearrangement uses TRBV2 and TRBJ2-3, with unresolved D. The CDR3 is 14 residues long. In germline, CDR1 is SNHLY, CDR2 FYNNEI. V was pared by 6 bases and J by 4 bases, with 14 bases between. CDR3 nucleotide sequence: TGTGCCAGCAGGGGCAGGCGTTCCGCAGATACGCAGTATTTT. The encoded protein is CASRGRRSADTQYF.

This clone was counted between two and nine times. This sequence joins TRBV11-3 and TRBJ1-1, with 12 bases identical to TRBD1. CDR3 length equals 15 residues. Germline V CDR1 and CDR2: SGHNT, YENEEA. V lost 5 bases to trimming and J lost 5 bases; unmatched junction nucleotides: 6. The CDR3 loop is CASSVGQGASTEAFF. CDR3 sequence (DNA): TGTGCCAGCAGCGTGGGACAGGGGGCGAGTACTGAAGCTTTCTTT.

This chain connects TRBV5-1 to TRBJ2-1; 11 bases fit TRBD2. The length of the CDR3 is 17 residues. The V gene end was trimmed by 4 bases and the J gene end by 8 bases; junction bases not matched to a gene: 14. Germline-derived CDR1 and CDR2 are SGHRS and YFSETQ. The CDR3 loop reads CASSRTSGSRLRDEQFF. The CDR3 DNA reads as TGCGCCAGCAGCCGCACTAGCGGGAGTAGATTAAGGGATGAGCAGTTCTTC.

The chain has TRBV2 and TRBJ2-3; no reliable D call. Trimming stripped 7 bases from V and 2 bases from J, with 13 bases between. This CDR3 spans 14 amino acids. Germline V lookup: CDR1 SNHLY, CDR2 FYNNEI. CDR3 sequence: CASMRRGNTDTQYF. CDR3 DNA sequence: TGTGCCAGCATGAGGCGTGGTAACACAGATACGCAGTATTTT.

This clone has only a few counts. The chain links TRBV7-2 to TRBJ2-2; D may be TRBD1 (6 bases). The germline CDR1 and CDR2 sequences are SGHTA and FQGNSA. V lost 5 bases, J lost 0 bases, and 22 bases lay in between. CDR3 length: 19 amino acids. The DNA of the CDR3 is TGTGCCAGCAGCATCCACAGGGCCTCCATCCTATCGAACACCGGGGAGCTGTTTTTT. Translating it yields CASSIHRASILSNTGELFF.

This clone has only a few counts. The rearrangement links TRBV5-1 to TRBJ2-7; 8 bases map to TRBD1. Looked up from germline, CDR1 is SGHRS and CDR2 is YFSETQ. Trimming at V came to 3 bases and at J to 5 bases, leaving 10 bases not matched to a gene. CDR3 length equals 15 residues. In DNA form, the CDR3 reads TGCGCCAGCAGCTCAACAACAGGGACAGGAAACGAGCAGTACTTC. Translated: CASSSTTGTGNEQYF.

The chain combines TRBV15 with TRBJ2-1; D uncertain. Germline loops: CDR1 LNHNV, CDR2 YYDKDF (reference sequence). This CDR3 comprises 14 residues. V shed 0 bases and J shed 9 bases, with 12 bases lying between them. Here the CDR3 DNA reads TGTGCCACCAGCAGAGATCTTGCCTCGGGTGAGCAGTTCTTC. This sequence encodes CATSRDLASGEQFF.

The CDR3 region has the DNA TGTGCCAGCAGCTTCTACTACGCGACTAGCGGGAGCTCCTACGAGCAGTACTTC. Translated: CASSFYYATSGSSYEQYF. V is TRBV7-6 and J is TRBJ2-7; 12 bases align to TRBD2. Germline V gene data show CDR1 as SGHVS and CDR2 as FNYEAQ. The CDR3 runs 18 residues. V trimming: 3 bases; J trimming: 0 bases; junction bases outside the gene matches: 9.

This clone was counted only a few times. The chain combines TRBV7-9 with TRBJ1-2; D remains unclear. V gave up 5 bases and J gave up 4 bases, with 5 bases separating them. The germline gives CDR1 SEHNR, CDR2 FQNEAQ (reference sequence). The CDR3 covers 11 residues. The CDR3 bases are TGTGCCAGCAGCGGAGGCTATGGCTACACCTTC. Amino acid sequence: CASSGGYGYTF.

The CDR3 sequence is CASSATGRNQPQHF. The DNA of the CDR3 is TGTGCCAGCAGTGCGACAGGACGCAATCAGCCCCAGCATTTT. The rearrangement links TRBV27 to TRBJ1-5; a possible D gene is TRBD1 (6 bases). Germline V lookup: CDR1 MNHEY, CDR2 SMNVEV (reference sequence). CDR3 length: 14 amino acids. With 5 bases removed from V and 2 bases from J, the gap between germline ends came to 10 bases.

In its sample, this clone was seen once. J is TRBJ2-5 and V is TRBV7-6; 7 bases match TRBD1. CDR3 size: 16 residues. Per the germline V gene, CDR1 is SGHVS and CDR2 is FNYEAQ. Trimming took 4 bases from V and 0 from J; bases not matched to a gene: 8. The chain's CDR3 is CASSYRDSVYQETQYF. CDR3 bases: TGTGCCAGCAGCTACCGGGACAGCGTGTACCAAGAGACCCAGTACTTC.

This clone was seen a single time. This chain connects TRBV30 to TRBJ2-1, with 11 nucleotides matching TRBD2. Germline loops: CDR1 GTSNPN, CDR2 SVGIG (reference sequence). The CDR3 is 14 residues long. After removal of 1 base from V and 5 bases from J, the junction contained 1 base not matched to a gene. Here the CDR3 reads CAWSGGLADNEQFF. In nucleotides, the CDR3 is TGTGCCTGGAGTGGGGGACTAGCGGACAATGAGCAGTTCTTC.